The T cell receptor beta chain described here comes from a study of cytomegalovirus exposure and HLA in healthy donors. Produced via immunoSEQ multiplex PCR; TCRdb's table is partial and in-frame only. The table includes fewer than 150,000 clones, around 88% detected once. This clone was seen a single time. Germline CDR1 SGHRS, CDR2 YFSETQ. The junction had 9 bases not matched to a gene; V was cut back by 1 base and J by 3 bases. The CDR3 runs 16 residues. It was the approximately 130-subject validation cohort, separate from the 666-subject first cohort, to which the donors belonged. This TCR came from a woman between 18 and 30 years old in good health and CMV-seropositive. The gene calls are TRBV5-1 and TRBJ2-5, with 7 bases aligning to TRBD2. Sequencing was carried out using PBMCs. Here the CDR3 reads CASSLRISGREETQYF. CDR3 coding DNA: TGCGCCAGCAGCTTGAGGATTAGCGGGCGGGAAGAGACCCAGTACTTC.